The present T cell receptor beta chain was sequenced within a study of T cells in Graves' hyperthyroidism and ophthalmopathy. General study results and limits: The model identified upcoming ophthalmopathy a median approximately 6.5 months ahead of onset.

Lactation, pregnancy, other autoimmune disease or uncontrolled infection led to exclusion of patients. Using RNA transcripts as the source, TCR beta CDR3 regions were amplified. First-round RT-PCR with HTBI primers amplified the TCR CDR3 region. TCRdb re-called the multiplex PCR reads through MiXCR, storing one row per CDR3 protein. The sample contains roughly 500,000 distinct CDR3 sequences, about 46% of which appear only once. The table lists this clonotype with many counts. Its antigen is unidentified. Looked up from germline, CDR1 is SGDLS and CDR2 is YYNGEE. This CDR3 is built from 15 residues. Trimming stripped 3 bases from V and 1 base from J, with 13 bases between.

This TCR was recovered from an adult woman with Graves' disease, either hyperthyroidism or ophthalmopathy (not recorded which). Sequencing was done on a sample of peripheral blood or thyroid tissue (not recorded which). The rearrangement uses TRBV9 and TRBJ1-1, with D perhaps matching TRBD1 (6 bases). In DNA form, the CDR3 reads TGTGCCAGCAGCGCTGCACTACAGGGGAACACTGAAGCTTTCTTT. This sequence encodes CASSAALQGNTEAFF.